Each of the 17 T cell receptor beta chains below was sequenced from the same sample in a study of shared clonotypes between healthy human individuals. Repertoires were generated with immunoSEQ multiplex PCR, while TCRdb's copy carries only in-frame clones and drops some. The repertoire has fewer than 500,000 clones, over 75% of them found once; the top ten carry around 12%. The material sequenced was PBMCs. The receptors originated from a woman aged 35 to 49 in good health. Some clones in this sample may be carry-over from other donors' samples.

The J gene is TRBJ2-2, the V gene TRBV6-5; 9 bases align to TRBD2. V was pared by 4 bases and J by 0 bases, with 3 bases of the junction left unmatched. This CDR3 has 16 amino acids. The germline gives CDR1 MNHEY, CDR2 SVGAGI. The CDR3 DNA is TGTGCCAGCAGTTTCCTAGCGGGGTCGAACACCGGGGAGCTGTTTTTT. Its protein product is CASSFLAGSNTGELFF.

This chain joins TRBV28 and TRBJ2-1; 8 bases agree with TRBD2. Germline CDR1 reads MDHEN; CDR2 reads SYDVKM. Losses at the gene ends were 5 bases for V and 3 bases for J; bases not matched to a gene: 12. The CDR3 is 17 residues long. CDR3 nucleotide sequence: TGTGCCAGCAGTCTCCCGGGGGGCACTAGCGGCTACAATGAGCAGTTCTTC. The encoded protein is CASSLPGGTSGYNEQFF.

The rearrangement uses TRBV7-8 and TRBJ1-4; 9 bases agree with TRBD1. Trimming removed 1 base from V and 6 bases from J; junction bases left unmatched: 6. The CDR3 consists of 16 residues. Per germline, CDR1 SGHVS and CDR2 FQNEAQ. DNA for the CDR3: TGTGCCAGCAGCTTAGTTGGCGGGACAGGGCATGAAAAACTGTTTTTT. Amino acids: CASSLVGGTGHEKLFF.

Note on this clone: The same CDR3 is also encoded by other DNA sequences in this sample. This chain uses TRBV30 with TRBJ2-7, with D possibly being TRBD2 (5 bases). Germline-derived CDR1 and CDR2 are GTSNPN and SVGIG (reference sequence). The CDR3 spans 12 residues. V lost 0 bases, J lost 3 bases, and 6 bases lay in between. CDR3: CAWSVTSYEQYF. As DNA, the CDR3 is TGTGCCTGGAGTGTAACTAGCTACGAGCAGTACTTC.

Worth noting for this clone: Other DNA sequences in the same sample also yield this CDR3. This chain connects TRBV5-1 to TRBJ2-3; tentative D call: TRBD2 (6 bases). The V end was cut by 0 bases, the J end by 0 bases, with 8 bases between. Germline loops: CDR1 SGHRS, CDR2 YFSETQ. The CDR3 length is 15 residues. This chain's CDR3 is CASSLVAGSTDTQYF. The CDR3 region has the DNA TGCGCCAGCAGCTTGGTGGCGGGGAGCACAGATACGCAGTATTTT.

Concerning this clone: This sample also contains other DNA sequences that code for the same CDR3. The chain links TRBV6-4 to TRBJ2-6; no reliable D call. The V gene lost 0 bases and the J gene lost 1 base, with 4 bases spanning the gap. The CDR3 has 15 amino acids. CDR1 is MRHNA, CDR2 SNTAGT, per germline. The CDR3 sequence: CASSDSSSGANVLTF. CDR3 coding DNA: TGTGCCAGCAGTGACTCGTCGTCTGGGGCCAACGTCCTGACTTTC.

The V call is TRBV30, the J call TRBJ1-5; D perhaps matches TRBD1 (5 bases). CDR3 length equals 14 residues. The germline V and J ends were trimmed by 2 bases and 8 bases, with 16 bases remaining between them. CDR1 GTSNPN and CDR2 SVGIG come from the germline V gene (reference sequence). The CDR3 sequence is CAWSKRGSREPQHF. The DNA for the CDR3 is TGTGCCTGGAGTAAAAGGGGCTCTAGGGAGCCCCAGCATTTT. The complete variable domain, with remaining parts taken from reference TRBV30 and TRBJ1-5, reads SQTIHQWPATLVQPVGSPLSLECTVEGTSNPNLYWYRQAAGRGLQLLFYSVGIGQISSEVPQNLSASRPQDRQFILSSKKLLLSDSGFYLCAWSKRGSREPQHFGDGTRLSIL.

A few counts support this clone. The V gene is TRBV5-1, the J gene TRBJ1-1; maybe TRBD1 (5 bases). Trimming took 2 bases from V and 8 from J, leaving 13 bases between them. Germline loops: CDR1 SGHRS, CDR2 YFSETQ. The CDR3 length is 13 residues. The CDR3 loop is CASSLRPGAEAFF. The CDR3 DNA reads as TGCGCCAGCAGCTTACGCCCCGGGGCGGAAGCTTTCTTT.

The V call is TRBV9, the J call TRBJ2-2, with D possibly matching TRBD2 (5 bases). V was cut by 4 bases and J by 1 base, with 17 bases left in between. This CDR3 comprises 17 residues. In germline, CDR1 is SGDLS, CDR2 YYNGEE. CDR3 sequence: CASSSRTLSLNTGELFF. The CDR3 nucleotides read TGTGCCAGCAGCTCCCGGACTCTTTCGCTGAACACCGGGGAGCTGTTTTTT.

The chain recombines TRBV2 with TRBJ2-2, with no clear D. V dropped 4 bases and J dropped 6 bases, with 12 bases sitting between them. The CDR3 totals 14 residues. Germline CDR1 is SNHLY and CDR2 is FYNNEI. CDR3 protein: CASSAWEPAGELFF. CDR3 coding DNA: TGTGCCAGCAGTGCGTGGGAACCTGCCGGGGAGCTGTTTTTT.

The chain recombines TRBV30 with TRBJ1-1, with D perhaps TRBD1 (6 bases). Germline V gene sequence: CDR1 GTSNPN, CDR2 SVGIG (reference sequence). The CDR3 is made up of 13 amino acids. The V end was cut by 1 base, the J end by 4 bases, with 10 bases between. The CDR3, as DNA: TGTGCCTGGAGTGGTCAGGGGCGCACTGAAGCTTTCTTT. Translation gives CAWSGQGRTEAFF. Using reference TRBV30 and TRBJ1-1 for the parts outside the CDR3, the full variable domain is SQTIHQWPATLVQPVGSPLSLECTVEGTSNPNLYWYRQAAGRGLQLLFYSVGIGQISSEVPQNLSASRPQDRQFILSSKKLLLSDSGFYLCAWSGQGRTEAFFGQGTRLTVV.

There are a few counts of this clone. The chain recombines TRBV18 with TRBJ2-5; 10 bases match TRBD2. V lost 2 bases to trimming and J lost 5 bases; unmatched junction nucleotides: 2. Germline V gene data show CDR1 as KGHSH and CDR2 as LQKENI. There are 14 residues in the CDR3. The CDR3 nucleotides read TGTGCCAGCTCACCAAAGGGACTAGCGGAGACCCAGTACTTC. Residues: CASSPKGLAETQYF.

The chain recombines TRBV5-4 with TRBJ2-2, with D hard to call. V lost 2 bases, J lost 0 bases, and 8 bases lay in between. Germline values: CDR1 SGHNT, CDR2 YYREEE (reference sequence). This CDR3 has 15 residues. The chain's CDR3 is CASSFGRANTGELFF. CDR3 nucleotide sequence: TGTGCCAGCAGCTTTGGGCGAGCGAACACCGGGGAGCTGTTTTTT.

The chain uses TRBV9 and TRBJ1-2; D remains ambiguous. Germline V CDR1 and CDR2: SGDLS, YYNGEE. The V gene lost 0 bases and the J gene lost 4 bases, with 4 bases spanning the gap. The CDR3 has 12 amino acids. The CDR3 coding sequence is TGTGCCAGCAGCGTAGGAGTCTATGGCTACACCTTC. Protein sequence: CASSVGVYGYTF.

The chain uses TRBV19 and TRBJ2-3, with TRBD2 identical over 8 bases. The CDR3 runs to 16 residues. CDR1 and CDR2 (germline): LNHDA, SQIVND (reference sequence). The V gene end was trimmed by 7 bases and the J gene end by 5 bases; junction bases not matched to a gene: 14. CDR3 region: CASTLAAGAGIDTQYF. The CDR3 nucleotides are TGTGCCAGTACCCTAGCAGCGGGAGCTGGAATAGATACGCAGTATTTT.

The CDR3 DNA follows: TGTGCCAGCAGCGTAGGGGGGGCGGTCTACGAGCAGTACTTC. Its translation is CASSVGGAVYEQYF. The V and J genes are TRBV9 and TRBJ2-7; D possibly uses TRBD1 or TRBD2 (6 bases each). The CDR3 extends over 14 amino acids. Germline V gene data show CDR1 as SGDLS and CDR2 as YYNGEE. V was pared by 0 bases and J by 3 bases, with 10 bases between.

The CDR3 DNA follows: TGTGCCAGCAGCTTAGAGGCGGGAGGCCCAACTTACGAGCAGTACTTC. Protein: CASSLEAGGPTYEQYF. V is TRBV7-8 and J is TRBJ2-7; 8 bases line up with TRBD2. CDR3 size: 16 residues. Germline loops: CDR1 SGHVS, CDR2 FQNEAQ. V gave up 1 base and J gave up 4 bases; unmatched junction bases: 9.